This note documents a single T cell receptor beta chain sequence. Its antigen is still unknown. Amplification used 60 Vbeta primers and 13 Jbeta primers. Original analysis: In a later analysis, of around 80 million unique beta chains, around 9.9 million appeared in at least two donors. TCRdb keeps only in-frame clones here, not all; method: immunoSEQ multiplex PCR. V, J and clone size derive from that table, while D and trimming were established from the DNA sequence. The sample shows about 160,000 clones, about 81% of them seen only once. This sample is part of a study of cytomegalovirus exposure and HLA in healthy donors. Background on the study: The study's early data release held approximately 91 million unique TCRs from HLA-typed donors. Study observations and caveats: Many donors carried some public TCRs, although rarity characterized most TCR sequences.

The CDR3 totals 13 residues. V lost 1 base and J 4 bases, leaving 8 bases between the germline ends. The germline V gene encodes CDR1 SGHRS and CDR2 YFSETQ. The sample comprised PBMCs. This TCR came from a girl aged 2-15 years in good health and CMV-seropositive. The chain recombines TRBV5-1 with TRBJ1-2; the D gene is possibly TRBD1 (5 bases). The CDR3 DNA follows: TGCGCCAGCAGCTTGTCAGGGTCCTATGGCTACACCTTC. This gives the protein CASSLSGSYGYTF.